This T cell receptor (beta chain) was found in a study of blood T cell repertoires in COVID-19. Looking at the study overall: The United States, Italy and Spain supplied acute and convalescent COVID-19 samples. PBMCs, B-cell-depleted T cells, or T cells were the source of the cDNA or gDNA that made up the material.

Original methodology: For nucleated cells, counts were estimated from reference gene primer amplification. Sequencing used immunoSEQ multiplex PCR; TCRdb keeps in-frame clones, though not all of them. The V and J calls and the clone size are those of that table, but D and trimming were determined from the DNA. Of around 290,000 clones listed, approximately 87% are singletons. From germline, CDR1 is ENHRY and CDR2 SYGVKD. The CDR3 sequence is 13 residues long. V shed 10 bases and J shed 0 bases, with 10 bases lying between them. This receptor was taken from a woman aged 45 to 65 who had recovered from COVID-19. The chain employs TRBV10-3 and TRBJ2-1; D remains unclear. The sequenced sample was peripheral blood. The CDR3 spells CATRLSSYNEQFF. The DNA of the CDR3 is TGTGCCACGAGACTTAGCTCCTACAATGAGCAGTTCTTC.